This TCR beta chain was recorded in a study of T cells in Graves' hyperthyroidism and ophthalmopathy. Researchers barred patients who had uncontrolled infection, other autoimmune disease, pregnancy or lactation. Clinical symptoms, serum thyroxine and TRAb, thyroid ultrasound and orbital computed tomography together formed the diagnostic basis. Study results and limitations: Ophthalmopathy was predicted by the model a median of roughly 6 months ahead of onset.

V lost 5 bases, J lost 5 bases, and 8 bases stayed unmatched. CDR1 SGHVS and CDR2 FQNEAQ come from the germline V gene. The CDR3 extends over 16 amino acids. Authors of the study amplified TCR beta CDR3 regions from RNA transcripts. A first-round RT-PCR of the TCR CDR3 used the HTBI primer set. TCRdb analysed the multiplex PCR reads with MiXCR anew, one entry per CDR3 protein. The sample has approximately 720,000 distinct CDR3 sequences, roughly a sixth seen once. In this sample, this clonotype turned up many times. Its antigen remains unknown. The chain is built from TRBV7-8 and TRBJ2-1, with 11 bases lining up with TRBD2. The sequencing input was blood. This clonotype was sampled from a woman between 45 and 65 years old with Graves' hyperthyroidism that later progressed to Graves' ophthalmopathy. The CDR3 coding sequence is TGTGCCAGCAGCCACGATAGCGGGGGGGCCCACAATGAGCAGTTCTTC. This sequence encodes CASSHDSGGAHNEQFF.